This T cell receptor beta chain is from a study of shared clonotypes between healthy human individuals. CDR3 length: 15 amino acids. Germline V lookup: CDR1 SGHRS, CDR2 YFSETQ. V dropped 0 bases and J dropped 9 bases, with 13 bases sitting between them. Assay used: immunoSEQ multiplex PCR; TCRdb lists only in-frame clones, some missing. The sample shows about 2.4 million clones, approximately 94% of them seen only once. Donors, without exception, were Caucasian adults residing in Nashville, Tennessee. The receptor was derived from a man aged 18 to 30 in good health. Input material: naive CD4+ T cells sorted from blood. Specified subset: CD45RA+ positively selected. The chain is built from TRBV5-1 and TRBJ1-6; the D gene is possibly TRBD1 (5 bases). CDR3 residues: CASSLGGDSSSPLHF. The CDR3 DNA reads as TGCGCCAGCAGCTTGGGGGGGGACTCGTCTTCACCCCTCCACTTT.